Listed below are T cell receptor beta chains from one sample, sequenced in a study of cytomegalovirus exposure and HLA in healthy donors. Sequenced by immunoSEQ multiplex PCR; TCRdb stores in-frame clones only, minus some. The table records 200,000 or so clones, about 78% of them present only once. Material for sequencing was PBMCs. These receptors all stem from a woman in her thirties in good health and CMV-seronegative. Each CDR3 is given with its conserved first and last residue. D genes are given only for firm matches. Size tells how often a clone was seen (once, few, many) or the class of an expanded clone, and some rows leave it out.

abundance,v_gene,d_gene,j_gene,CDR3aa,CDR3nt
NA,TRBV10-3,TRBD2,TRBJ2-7,CASHAGGSYEQYF,TGTGCCTCTCATGCGGGAGGTTCCTACGAGCAGTACTTC
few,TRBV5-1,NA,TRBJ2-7,CASSFGGPSSLEQYF,TGCGCCAGCAGCTTTGGAGGGCCCTCAAGCTTGGAGCAGTACTTC
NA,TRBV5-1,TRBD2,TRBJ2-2,CASSLFGLAGGMNTGELFF,TGCGCCAGCAGCTTATTCGGACTAGCGGGGGGGATGAACACCGGGGAGCTGTTTTTT
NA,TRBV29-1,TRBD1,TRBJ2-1,CSVRTGESYNEQFF,TGCAGCGTTCGGACAGGGGAATCCTACAATGAGCAGTTCTTC
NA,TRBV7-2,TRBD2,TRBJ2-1,CASSLVAGGINEQFF,TGTGCCAGCTCCTTAGTAGCGGGAGGAATCAATGAGCAGTTCTTC
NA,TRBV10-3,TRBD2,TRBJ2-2,CAISSGTSGSLTGELFF,TGTGCCATCAGTTCAGGGACTAGCGGGAGTTTGACCGGGGAGCTGTTTTTT
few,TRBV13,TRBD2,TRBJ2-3,CASSPRVQRGEFTDTQYF,TGTGCCAGCAGCCCCCGAGTCCAGCGGGGGGAATTTACAGATACGCAGTATTTT
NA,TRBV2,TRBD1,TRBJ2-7,CASSENTGGNYEQYF,TGTGCCAGCAGTGAAAACACAGGGGGGAACTACGAGCAGTACTTC
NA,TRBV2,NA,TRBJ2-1,CASSHYNEQFF,TGTGCCAGCAGTCACTACAATGAGCAGTTCTTC
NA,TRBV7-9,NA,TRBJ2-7,CASSLGQSSYEQYF,TGTGCCAGCAGCTTAGGGCAGTCCTCCTACGAGCAGTACTTC
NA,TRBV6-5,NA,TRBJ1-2,CASSQGFVANYGYPF,TGTGCCAGCAGTCAGGGTTTCGTAGCTAACTATGGCTACCCCTTC
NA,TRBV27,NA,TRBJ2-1,CASSPQGTYSYNEQFF,TGTGCCAGCAGTCCCCAGGGTACCTACTCCTACAATGAGCAGTTCTTC
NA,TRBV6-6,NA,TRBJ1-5,CASSVARGAGQPQHF,TGTGCCAGCAGTGTCGCTCGGGGGGCTGGGCAGCCCCAGCATTTT
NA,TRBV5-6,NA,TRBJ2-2,CASSLPSGELFF,TGTGCCAGCAGCTTACCGAGCGGGGAGCTGTTTTTT
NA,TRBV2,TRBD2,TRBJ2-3,CASSPGGVVTDTQYF,TGTGCCAGCAGTCCTGGGGGGGTCGTCACAGATACGCAGTATTTT
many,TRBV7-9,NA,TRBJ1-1,CASSLRTDRENTEAFF,TGTGCCAGCAGCTTAAGGACGGACAGAGAAAACACTGAAGCTTTCTTT
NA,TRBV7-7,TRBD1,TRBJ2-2,CASSLTGAGELFF,TGTGCTAGCAGCTTAACAGGGGCCGGGGAGCTGTTTTTT
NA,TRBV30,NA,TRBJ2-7,CAWNSNYEQYF,TGTGCCTGGAACTCCAACTACGAGCAGTACTTC
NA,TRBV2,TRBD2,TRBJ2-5,CASSEGTSGTQYF,TGTGCCAGCAGTGAAGGGACTAGCGGGACCCAGTACTTC
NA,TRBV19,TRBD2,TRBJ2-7,CASSTGLAEQYF,TGTGCCAGTAGTACGGGACTAGCGGAGCAGTACTTC
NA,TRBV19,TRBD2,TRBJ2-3,CASSPGGPHTDTQYF,TGTGCCAGTAGTCCGGGAGGTCCCCACACAGATACGCAGTATTTT
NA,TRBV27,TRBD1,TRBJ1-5,CASSDRGHQPQHF,TGTGCCAGCAGTGACAGGGGCCATCAGCCCCAGCATTTT
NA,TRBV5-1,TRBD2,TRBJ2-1,CASSQGLAGGQFF,TGCGCCAGCAGCCAGGGACTAGCGGGGGGGCAGTTCTTC
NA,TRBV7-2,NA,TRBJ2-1,CASSPNRARGNEQFF,TGTGCCAGCAGCCCCAACAGGGCGAGAGGCAATGAGCAGTTCTTC
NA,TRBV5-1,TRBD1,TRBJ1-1,CASGDRVGTEAFF,TGCGCGTCCGGGGACAGGGTCGGTACTGAAGCTTTCTTT
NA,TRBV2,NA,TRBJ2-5,CARKGDMGQETQYF,TGTGCCAGAAAGGGGGACATGGGCCAAGAGACCCAGTACTTC
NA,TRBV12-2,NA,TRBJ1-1,CASRLVYRLRPLSNTEAFF,TGTGCAAGTCGCTTAGTATACAGGTTGCGTCCTCTTAGTAACACTGAAGCTTTCTTT
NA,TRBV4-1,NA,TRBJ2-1,CASTPRGGNPNEQFF,TGCGCCAGCACTCCCCGCGGGGGCAATCCCAATGAGCAGTTCTTC
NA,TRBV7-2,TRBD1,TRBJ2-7,CASSTSRDSPYEQYF,TGTGCCAGCAGCACGTCTCGGGACAGCCCCTACGAGCAGTACTTC
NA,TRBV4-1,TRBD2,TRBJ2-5,CASSQDPLAGRETQYF,TGCGCCAGCAGCCAAGATCCCCTAGCGGGGCGGGAGACCCAGTACTTC
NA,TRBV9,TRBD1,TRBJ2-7,CASSAFGDSYEQYF,TGTGCCAGCAGCGCCTTCGGGGACAGCTACGAGCAGTACTTC
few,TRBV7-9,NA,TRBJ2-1,CASSPVAEQFF,TGTGCCAGCAGCCCCGTAGCTGAGCAGTTCTTC
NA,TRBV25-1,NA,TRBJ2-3,CASRGGEGGTQYF,TGTGCCAGCAGAGGAGGGGAGGGGGGTACGCAGTATTTT
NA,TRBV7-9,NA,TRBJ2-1,CASTVVYNEQFF,TGTGCCAGCACGGTAGTCTACAATGAGCAGTTCTTC
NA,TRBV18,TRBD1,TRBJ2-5,CASSDDRAQYF,TGTGCCAGCTCAGACGACAGGGCCCAGTACTTC
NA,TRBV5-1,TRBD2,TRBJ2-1,CASSLRAGGINEQFF,TGCGCCAGCAGCTTAAGAGCGGGAGGGATCAATGAGCAGTTCTTC
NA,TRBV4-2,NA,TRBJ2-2,CASSKRGGAANTGELFF,TGTGCCAGCAGCAAAAGAGGCGGCGCGGCGAACACCGGGGAGCTGTTTTTT
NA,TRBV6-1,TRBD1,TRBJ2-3,CASSRGQGFRDTQYF,TGTGCCAGCAGTAGGGGGCAAGGTTTCCGAGATACGCAGTATTTT
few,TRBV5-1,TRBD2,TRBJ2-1,CASSGGWSGGPYNEQFF,TGCGCCAGCAGCGGGGGTTGGAGCGGGGGGCCCTACAATGAGCAGTTCTTC
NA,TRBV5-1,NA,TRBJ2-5,CASSLEGGFQETQYF,TGCGCCAGCAGCTTGGAAGGCGGATTCCAAGAGACCCAGTACTTC
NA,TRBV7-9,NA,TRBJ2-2,CASSHYSGELFF,TGTGCCAGCAGCCACTACTCTGGGGAGCTGTTTTTT
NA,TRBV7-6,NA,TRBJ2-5,CASSFPGTQETQYF,TGTGCCAGCAGCTTTCCAGGGACTCAAGAGACCCAGTACTTC
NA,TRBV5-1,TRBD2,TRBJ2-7,CASSLGFPGGYSYEQYF,TGCGCCAGCAGCTTGGGTTTTCCGGGAGGGTACTCCTACGAGCAGTACTTC
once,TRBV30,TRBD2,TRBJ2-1,CAWREGLAGLSHEQFF,TGTGCCTGGAGGGAAGGACTAGCGGGGCTATCCCATGAGCAGTTCTTC